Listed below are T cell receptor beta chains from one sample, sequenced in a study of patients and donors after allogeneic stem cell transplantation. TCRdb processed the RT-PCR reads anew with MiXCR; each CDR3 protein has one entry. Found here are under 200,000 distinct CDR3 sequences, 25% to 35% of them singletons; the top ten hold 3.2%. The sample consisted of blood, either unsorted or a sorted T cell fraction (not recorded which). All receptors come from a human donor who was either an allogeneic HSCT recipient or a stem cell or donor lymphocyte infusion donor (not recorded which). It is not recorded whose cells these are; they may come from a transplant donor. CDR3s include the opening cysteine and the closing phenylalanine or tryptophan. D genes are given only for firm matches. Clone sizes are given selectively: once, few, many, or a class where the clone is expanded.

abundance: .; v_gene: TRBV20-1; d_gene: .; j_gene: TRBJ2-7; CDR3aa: CSEANPRVPYEQYF; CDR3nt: TGCAGTGAGGCTAACCCCAGGGTACCCTACGAGCAGTACTTC
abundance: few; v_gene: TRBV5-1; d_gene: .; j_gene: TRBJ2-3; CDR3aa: CASSLDLRLDTQYF; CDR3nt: TGCGCCAGCAGCTTGGACCTACGGTTAGATACGCAGTATTTT
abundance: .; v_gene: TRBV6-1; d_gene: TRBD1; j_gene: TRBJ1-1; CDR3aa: CASSQGQLNTEAFF; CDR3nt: TGTGCCAGCAGTCAGGGACAGCTGAACACTGAAGCTTTCTTT
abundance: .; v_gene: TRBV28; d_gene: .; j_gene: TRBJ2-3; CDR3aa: CASSFGEGPTDTQYF; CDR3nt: .
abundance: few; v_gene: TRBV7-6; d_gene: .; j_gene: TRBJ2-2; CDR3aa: CASSPRSINTGELFF; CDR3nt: TGTGCCAGCAGTCCCCGCTCCATTAACACCGGGGAGCTGTTTTTT
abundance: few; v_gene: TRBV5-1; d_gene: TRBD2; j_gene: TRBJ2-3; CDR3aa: CASSLGTSIKGDTQYF; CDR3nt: TGCGCCAGCAGCCTCGGGACTAGCATCAAGGGCGATACGCAGTATTTT
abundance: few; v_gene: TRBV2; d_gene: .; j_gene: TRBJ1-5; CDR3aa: CASSKTGSQPQHF; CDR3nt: TGTGCCAGCAGTAAAACAGGGAGCCAGCCCCAGCATTTT
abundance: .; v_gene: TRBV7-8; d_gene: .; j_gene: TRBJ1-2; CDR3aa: CASSLVPAYGYTF; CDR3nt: TGTGCCAGCAGCTTGGTTCCGGCCTATGGCTACACCTTC
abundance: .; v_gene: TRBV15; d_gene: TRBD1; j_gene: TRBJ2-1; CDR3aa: CATSKQTGAYNEQFF; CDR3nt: TGTGCCACCAGCAAACAAACAGGGGCCTACAATGAGCAGTTCTTC
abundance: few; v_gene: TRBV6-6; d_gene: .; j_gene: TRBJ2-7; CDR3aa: CAAQGPGLTYEQYF; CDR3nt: TGTGCCGCACAGGGACCGGGACTTACCTACGAGCAGTACTTC
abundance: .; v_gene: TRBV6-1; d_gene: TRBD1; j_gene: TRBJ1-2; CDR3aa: CASSELGTGVGGYTF; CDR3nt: TGTGCCAGCAGTGAACTGGGGACAGGGGTTGGCGGCTACACCTTC
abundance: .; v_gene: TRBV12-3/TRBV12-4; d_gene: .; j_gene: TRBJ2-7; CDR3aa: CASRGWGHEQYF; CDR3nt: TGTGCCAGCAGAGGGTGGGGCCACGAGCAGTACTTC
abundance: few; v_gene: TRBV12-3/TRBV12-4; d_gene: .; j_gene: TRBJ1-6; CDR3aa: CASRMGLSYNSPLHF; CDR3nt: TGTGCCAGCAGGATGGGCCTCTCCTATAATTCACCCCTCCACTTT
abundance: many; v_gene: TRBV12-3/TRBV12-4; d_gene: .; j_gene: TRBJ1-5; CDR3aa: CASSPQTNQPQHF; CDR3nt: TGTGCCAGCAGTCCCCAGACCAATCAGCCCCAGCATTTT
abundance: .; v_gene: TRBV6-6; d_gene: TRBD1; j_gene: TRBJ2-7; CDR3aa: CASLRTGIGYEQYF; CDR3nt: TGTGCCAGCCTAAGGACAGGGATCGGCTACGAGCAGTACTTC
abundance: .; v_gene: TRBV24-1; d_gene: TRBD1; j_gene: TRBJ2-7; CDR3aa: CATSDGTGGNEQYF; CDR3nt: TGTGCCACCAGTGACGGGACAGGGGGCAACGAGCAGTACTTC
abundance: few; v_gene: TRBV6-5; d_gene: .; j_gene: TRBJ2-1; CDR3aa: CASSYPRGGHNEQFF; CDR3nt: TGTGCCAGCAGTTACCCCAGGGGAGGACACAATGAGCAGTTCTTC
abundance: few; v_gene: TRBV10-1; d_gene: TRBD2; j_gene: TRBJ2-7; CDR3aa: CASSPRLAGVGEQYF; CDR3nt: TGCGCCAGCAGCCCTCGCCTAGCGGGAGTGGGAGAGCAGTACTTC
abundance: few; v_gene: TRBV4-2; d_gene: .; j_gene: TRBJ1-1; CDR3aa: CASSHRALRLKNTEAFF; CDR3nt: TGTGCCAGCAGCCATCGGGCTTTGAGGTTAAAGAACACTGAAGCTTTCTTT
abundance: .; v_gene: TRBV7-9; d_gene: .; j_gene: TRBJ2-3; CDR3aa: CASSSTSSSTQYF; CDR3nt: TGTGCCAGCAGCTCTACCAGTTCTTCTACGCAGTATTTT
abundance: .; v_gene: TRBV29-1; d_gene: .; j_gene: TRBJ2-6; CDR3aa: CSVLIRGSGANVLTF; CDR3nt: TGCAGCGTCTTAATCCGGGGCTCTGGGGCCAACGTCCTGACTTTC
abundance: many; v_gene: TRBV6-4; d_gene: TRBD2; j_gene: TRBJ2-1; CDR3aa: CASSVGLAANNEQFF; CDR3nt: TGTGCCAGCAGTGTCGGACTAGCGGCAAACAATGAGCAGTTCTTC
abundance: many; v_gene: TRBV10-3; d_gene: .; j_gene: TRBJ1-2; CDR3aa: CAISESRGHVDGYTF; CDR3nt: TGTGCCATCAGTGAGTCGAGGGGACACGTGGATGGCTACACCTTC